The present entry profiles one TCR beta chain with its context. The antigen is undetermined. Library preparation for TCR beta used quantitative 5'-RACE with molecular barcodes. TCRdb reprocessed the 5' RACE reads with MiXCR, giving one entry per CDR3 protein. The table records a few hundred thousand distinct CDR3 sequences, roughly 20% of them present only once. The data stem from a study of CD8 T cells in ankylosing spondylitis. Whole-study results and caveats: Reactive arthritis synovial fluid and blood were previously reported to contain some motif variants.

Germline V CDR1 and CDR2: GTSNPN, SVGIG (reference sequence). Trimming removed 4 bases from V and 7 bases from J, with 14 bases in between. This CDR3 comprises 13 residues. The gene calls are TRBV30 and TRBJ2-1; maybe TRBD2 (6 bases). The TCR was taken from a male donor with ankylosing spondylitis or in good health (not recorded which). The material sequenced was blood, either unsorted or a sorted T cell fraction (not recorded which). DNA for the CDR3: TGTGCCTGGATGTTCGGGGGACGAAATGAGCAGTTCTTC. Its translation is CAWMFGGRNEQFF.